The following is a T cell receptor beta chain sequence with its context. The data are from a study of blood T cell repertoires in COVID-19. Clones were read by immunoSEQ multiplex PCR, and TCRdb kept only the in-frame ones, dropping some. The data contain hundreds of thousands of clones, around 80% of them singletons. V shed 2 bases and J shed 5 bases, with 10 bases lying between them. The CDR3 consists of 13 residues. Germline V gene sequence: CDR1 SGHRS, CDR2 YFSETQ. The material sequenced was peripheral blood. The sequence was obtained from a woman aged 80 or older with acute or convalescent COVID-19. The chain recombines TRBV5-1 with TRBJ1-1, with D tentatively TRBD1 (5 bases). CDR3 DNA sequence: TGCGCCAGCAGCTTACAGGCGGGGACTGAAGCTTTCTTT. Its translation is CASSLQAGTEAFF. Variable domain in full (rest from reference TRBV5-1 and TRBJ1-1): KAGVTQTPRYLIKTRGQQVTLSCSPISGHRSVSWYQQTPGQGLQFLFEYFSETQRNKGNFPGRFSGRQFSNSRSEMNVSTLELGDSALYLCASSLQAGTEAFFGQGTRLTVV.